These 30 T cell receptor beta chains share one sample of origin, sequenced in a study of human T cells and chemical hapten exposure. Each CDR3 protein gets one entry after TCRdb re-called the RACE reads with MiXCR. The data contain about 160,000 distinct CDR3 sequences, about 30% of them singletons. Time point reported: patch test 3, about 24 weeks after DPC sensitization. As for treatment: therapeutic diphenylcyclopropenone sensitization with weekly scalp DPC. Material: whole blood, obtained in connection with sensitization to the hapten diphenylcyclopropenone (DPC). These receptors originate from a woman in her late teens or twenties with alopecia areata. Some clones in this sample may be carry-over from other donors' samples.

The genes are TRBV29-1 and TRBJ1-2, with D possibly being TRBD1 (5 bases). V lost 5 bases to trimming and J lost 5 bases, with 6 bases between them. Germline V gives CDR1 SQVTM, CDR2 ANQGSEA. The CDR3 extends over 10 amino acids. Here the CDR3 DNA reads TGCAGCGTTCAGGGTTATGGCTACACCTTC. Translating it yields CSVQGYGYTF.

This clonotype was detected only a few times. The chain joins TRBV29-1 to TRBJ2-1; D might be TRBD1 or TRBD2, each matching 5 bases. The CDR3 spans 10 residues. Germline loops: CDR1 SQVTM, CDR2 ANQGSEA. Trimming removed 7 bases from V and 7 bases from J, with 8 bases in between. CDR3 amino acids: CSGGWNEQFF. DNA for the CDR3: TGCAGCGGGGGGTGGAATGAGCAGTTCTTC.

This clonotype was observed a few times. The chain combines TRBV20-1 with TRBJ2-7, with D possibly matching TRBD2 (6 bases). Trimming removed 0 bases at V and 3 bases at J, with 9 bases between. The CDR3 runs to 13 residues. Per germline, CDR1 DFQATT and CDR2 SNEGSKA (reference sequence). CDR3 DNA sequence: TGCAGTGCTAGAGATCGGAGGGACTACGAGCAGTACTTC. Its translation: CSARDRRDYEQYF.

This sequence joins TRBV15 and TRBJ2-3; TRBD1 is a possible D gene (5 bases). The CDR3 length is 17 residues. V was cut by 3 bases and J by 0 bases, with 16 bases left in between. Germline V CDR1 and CDR2: LNHNV, YYDKDF (reference sequence). The chain's CDR3 is CATSSPQGKISTDTQYF. The CDR3 DNA is TGTGCCACCAGCAGCCCCCAGGGTAAGATCAGCACAGATACGCAGTATTTT.

This clonotype was observed a handful of times. CDR3 protein: CASSLGQGERDTEAFF. For the CDR3, the DNA is TGTGCCAGCAGCCTCGGACAGGGGGAAAGGGACACTGAAGCTTTCTTT. The V call is TRBV4-2, the J call TRBJ1-1; 10 nucleotides align to TRBD1. The V and J ends lost 4 bases and 3 bases, in that order; junction bases with no gene match: 8. CDR1 LGHNA and CDR2 YNFKEQ come from the germline V gene. The CDR3 has 16 residues.

The V gene is TRBV29-1, the J gene TRBJ2-7, with TRBD1 matching over 11 bases. The trim removed 7 bases at V and 3 bases at J, leaving 5 bases unmatched. CDR1 and CDR2 (germline): SQVTM, ANQGSEA. CDR3 size: 13 residues. CDR3 coding DNA: TGCAGCGCCAGGACAGGGGGCAACTACGAGCAGTACTTC. This gives the protein CSARTGGNYEQYF.

This clonotype was seen more than once but under ten times. V is TRBV13 and J is TRBJ2-7; 13 bases fit TRBD2. Germline V gives CDR1 PRHDT, CDR2 FYEKMQ (reference sequence). This CDR3 region has 15 residues. The ends lost 5 bases at V and 1 base at J; junction bases unmatched: 2. The CDR3 DNA reads TGTGCCAGCAGCGGGGGACTAGCGGGGTCCTACGAGCAGTACTTC. It codes for CASSGGLAGSYEQYF. The full variable domain, with the rest looked up from reference TRBV13 and TRBJ2-7, is AAGVIQSPRHLIKEKRETATLKCYPIPRHDTVYWYQQGPGQDPQFLISFYEKMQSDKGSIPDRFSAQQFSDYHSELNMSSLELGDSALYFCASSGGLAGSYEQYFGPGTRLTVT.

The chain uses TRBV6-2 or TRBV6-3 and TRBJ2-1; 7 bases match TRBD1. V shed 2 bases, J shed 10 bases, and the junction held 8 bases outside the gene matches. Germline V CDR1 and CDR2: MNHEY, SVGEGT. The CDR3 totals 14 residues. The CDR3 DNA reads as TGTGCCAGCAGTTACAAGGGGGCAGCCAACGAGCAGTTCTTC. Translating gives CASSYKGAANEQFF.

V and J are TRBV11-1 and TRBJ2-2, with D possibly matching TRBD2 (6 bases). Trimming removed 6 bases from V and 0 bases from J, with 11 bases in between. The CDR3 has 15 residues. Germline assignment: CDR1 SGHAT and CDR2 FQDESV (reference sequence). The CDR3 bases are TGTGCCAGCAGGGGGGGACTCCCGAACACCGGGGAGCTGTTTTTT. Amino acids: CASRGGLPNTGELFF.

This clonotype was detected only a few times. The V and J genes are TRBV7-6 and TRBJ1-1, with 7 bases fitting TRBD1. The CDR3 has 13 amino acids. Germline V gene lookup returns CDR1 SGHVS and CDR2 FNYEAQ. V shed 6 bases, J shed 6 bases, and the junction held 7 bases outside the gene matches. CDR3: CASSRGGLAEAFF. As DNA, the CDR3 is TGTGCCAGCAGTCGAGGGGGCCTCGCTGAAGCTTTCTTT.

This clonotype was found a few times. The V gene is TRBV30, the J gene TRBJ1-5; D perhaps matches TRBD1 (5 bases). The CDR3 extends over 14 amino acids. Trimming removed 2 bases from V and 6 bases from J, with 14 bases in between. CDR1 is GTSNPN, CDR2 SVGIG, per germline (reference sequence). The CDR3 coding sequence is TGTGCCTGGAGTAACCCTTCGGGGACTCAGCCCCAGCATTTT. Translation gives CAWSNPSGTQPQHF.

The chain employs TRBV20-1 and TRBJ2-7; tentatively, D is TRBD1 (6 bases). The germline CDR1 and CDR2 sequences are DFQATT and SNEGSKA (reference sequence). Trimming stripped 3 bases from V and 3 bases from J, with 9 bases between. The CDR3 totals 12 residues. CDR3 sequence (DNA): TGCAGTGCTAGTGCGGACAGCTACGAGCAGTACTTC. Its translation is CSASADSYEQYF.

This clonotype showed up just a few times. The chain employs TRBV20-1 and TRBJ1-2; tentatively, D is TRBD1 (6 bases). The CDR3 sequence is 15 residues long. The ends were cut back, 3 bases at V and 2 bases at J, with 16 bases in the middle. Germline lookup yields CDR1 DFQATT and CDR2 SNEGSKA (reference sequence). The CDR3, as DNA: TGCAGTGCTAGTCCCCTGACAGGTACCAACTATGGCTACACCTTC. Protein product: CSASPLTGTNYGYTF.

This clonotype was recorded a few times. V is TRBV5-6 and J is TRBJ2-4; 7 nucleotides agree with TRBD1. J was trimmed by 7 bases and V by 0 bases; bases with no gene match: 4. This CDR3 comprises 14 residues. CDR1 is SGHDT, CDR2 YYEEEE, per germline. CDR3 in DNA: TGTGCCAGCAGCTTGGAGGGGGCTGCGAACATTCAGTACTTC. As protein: CASSLEGAANIQYF.

In this sample, this clonotype turned up once. This chain uses TRBV5-1 with TRBJ2-7; either TRBD1 or TRBD2 may supply D (5 bases each). The germline V gene encodes CDR1 SGHRS and CDR2 YFSETQ. CDR3 length: 17 amino acids. V was cut by 1 base and J by 0 bases, with 17 bases left in between. The CDR3 sequence: CASSLTGSEGYSYEQYF. In DNA, the CDR3 is TGCGCCAGCAGCTTGACGGGCAGCGAGGGGTACTCCTACGAGCAGTACTTC. The full variable domain, with the rest looked up from reference TRBV5-1 and TRBJ2-7, is KAGVTQTPRYLIKTRGQQVTLSCSPISGHRSVSWYQQTPGQGLQFLFEYFSETQRNKGNFPGRFSGRQFSNSRSEMNVSTLELGDSALYLCASSLTGSEGYSYEQYFGPGTRLTVT.

This clonotype occurred a few times. V usage is TRBV7-2 and J usage is TRBJ2-1, with 7 bases fitting TRBD1. V shed 5 bases, J shed 3 bases, and the junction held 7 bases outside the gene matches. Germline CDR1 and CDR2: SGHTA and FQGNSA. This CDR3 is built from 15 residues. Written as DNA, the CDR3 is TGTGCCAGCAGCACCCGACAGGGCAACTACAATGAGCAGTTCTTC. Translation gives CASSTRQGNYNEQFF.

The chain links TRBV29-1 to TRBJ2-2; weak D call: TRBD1 (6 bases). Germline V gene sequence: CDR1 SQVTM, CDR2 ANQGSEA. V shed 6 bases and J shed 4 bases, with 9 bases lying between them. The CDR3 covers 12 residues. Written as DNA, the CDR3 is TGCAGCGTACAGGGACCCACCGGGGAGCTGTTTTTT. It specifies CSVQGPTGELFF.

This clonotype was seen a single time. The V gene is TRBV19, the J gene TRBJ2-4; D remains unclear. V was cut by 3 bases and J by 2 bases, with 8 bases left in between. The germline V gene has CDR1 LNHDA and CDR2 SQIVND (reference sequence). This CDR3 region has 14 residues. The CDR3 is CASSITGSKNIQYF. CDR3 nucleotides: TGTGCCAGTAGTATTACGGGTTCCAAAAACATTCAGTACTTC.

This rearrangement joins TRBV18 to TRBJ2-7; 9 nucleotides line up with TRBD2. The CDR3 runs to 15 residues. Losses at the gene ends were 3 bases for V and 2 bases for J; bases not matched to a gene: 5. Germline CDR1 KGHSH, CDR2 LQKENI. CDR3 amino acids: CASSPSAGGPYEQYF. CDR3 coding DNA: TGTGCCAGCTCACCGTCAGCGGGGGGACCCTACGAGCAGTACTTC.

The chain is built from TRBV29-1 and TRBJ2-5, with a tentative D call TRBD1 (6 bases). V lost 5 bases, J lost 0 bases, and 13 bases lay in between. Germline CDR1 and CDR2: SQVTM and ANQGSEA. The CDR3 runs to 14 residues. CDR3 sequence (DNA): TGCAGCGTTACAGGGTTGTCGTACCAAGAGACCCAGTACTTC. This translates into CSVTGLSYQETQYF.

In this sample, this clonotype turned up a few times. The chain uses TRBV4-1 and TRBJ2-2, with D hard to call. Per the germline V gene, CDR1 is MGHRA and CDR2 is YSYEKL. CDR3 size: 15 residues. V was shortened by 1 base and J by 1 base, with 7 bases between the two germline ends. The CDR3 protein is CASSQARMNTGELFF. CDR3 in DNA: TGCGCCAGCAGCCAAGCCAGGATGAACACCGGGGAGCTGTTTTTT.

The V gene is TRBV20-1, the J gene TRBJ1-2; possible D gene TRBD1, 5 bases. The length of the CDR3 is 13 residues. The germline V and J ends were trimmed by 1 base and 4 bases, with 10 bases remaining between them. Germline V gene sequence: CDR1 DFQATT, CDR2 SNEGSKA (reference sequence). The CDR3 bases are TGCAGTGCTAGAGGAGCAGGGACCTATGGCTACACCTTC. Translated: CSARGAGTYGYTF.

At least ten counts were recorded for this clonotype. This rearrangement joins TRBV13 to TRBJ1-6; no reliable D call. Germline V gives CDR1 PRHDT, CDR2 FYEKMQ (reference sequence). The CDR3 loop spans 13 amino acids. The V and J ends lost 2 bases and 10 bases respectively, with 9 bases between them. This chain's CDR3 is CASSLPGYSPLHF. In DNA form, the CDR3 reads TGTGCCAGCAGCTTACCCGGATACTCACCCCTCCACTTT.

This clonotype was counted only a few times. V gene TRBV7-8 combines with J gene TRBJ1-1; no definite D call. The CDR3 has 13 amino acids. The germline gives CDR1 SGHVS, CDR2 FQNEAQ. V was trimmed by 5 bases and J by 0 bases, leaving 7 bases between them. Written as DNA, the CDR3 is TGTGCCAGCAGCCGGGTACTGAACACTGAAGCTTTCTTT. As protein: CASSRVLNTEAFF.

This clonotype was counted between two and nine times. The chain links TRBV18 to TRBJ1-5, with TRBD1 as a possible D gene (5 bases). CDR3 length: 15 amino acids. Germline V gives CDR1 KGHSH, CDR2 LQKENI. Trimming left V 5 bases short and J 0 bases short, with 11 bases between. The DNA for the CDR3 is TGTGCCAGCTCAGCGACAGCAGATAGCAATCAGCCCCAGCATTTT. This translates into CASSATADSNQPQHF.

Concerning this clonotype itself: A read error may explain this, as a much larger clone is one base away. Because the CDR3 is missing its conserved closing phenylalanine or tryptophan, this is likely a read error. The chain carries TRBV25-1 and TRBJ2-1, with TRBD1 identical over 9 bases. Losses at the gene ends were 5 bases for V and 2 bases for J; bases not matched to a gene: 13. CDR1 MGHDK and CDR2 SYGVNS come from the germline V gene. The CDR3 is made up of 18 amino acids. This CDR3 reads CASSPQGPGTGTYNEQFS. In nucleotides, the CDR3 is TGTGCCAGCAGTCCCCAGGGGCCCGGGACAGGGACCTACAATGAGCAGTTCTCC.

This clonotype was counted many times. This rearrangement joins TRBV11-2 to TRBJ2-1; D is undetermined. Germline lookup yields CDR1 SGHAT and CDR2 FQNNGV. Trimming removed 0 bases from V and 3 bases from J, with 9 bases in between. CDR3 length equals 15 residues. The CDR3 spells CASSLDGLVYNEQFF. In DNA, the CDR3 is TGTGCCAGCAGCTTAGACGGGTTGGTCTACAATGAGCAGTTCTTC.

This clonotype was picked up a small number of times. The chain uses TRBV4-3 and TRBJ2-5, with 11 nucleotides matching TRBD1. From germline, CDR1 is LGHNA and CDR2 YSLEER. V gave up 1 base and J gave up 5 bases; unmatched junction bases: 9. The length of the CDR3 is 17 residues. The CDR3 nucleotides are TGCGCCAGCAGCCAAGCATCCTTGGGACAGGGGGTGGAGACCCAGTACTTC. Amino acids: CASSQASLGQGVETQYF.

This clonotype was picked up a small number of times. The V call is TRBV5-1, the J call TRBJ1-1, with TRBD1 as a possible D gene (6 bases). The germline V gene encodes CDR1 SGHRS and CDR2 YFSETQ. Trimming left V 0 bases short and J 3 bases short, with 6 bases between. The CDR3 spans 13 residues. CDR3 sequence reads: CASSLDRDTEAFF. The CDR3 DNA sequence: TGCGCCAGCAGCTTGGACAGGGACACTGAAGCTTTCTTT.

The table lists this clonotype with a few counts. The rearrangement links TRBV20-1 to TRBJ2-7, with TRBD2 matching 7 bases. Germline V CDR1 and CDR2: DFQATT, SNEGSKA (reference sequence). The V segment lost 3 bases and the J segment 6 bases; nucleotides outside the gene matches: 8. The CDR3 length is 13 residues. The CDR3 loop reads CSASGGRAREQYF. CDR3 DNA sequence: TGCAGTGCTAGTGGTGGGAGGGCCCGCGAGCAGTACTTC.